Described below is a single TCR beta chain sequence and its context. Its matching antigen is unknown. A much larger clone differs from this one at a single base, so this may be a read error. The sample belongs to a study of tumor-infiltrating lymphocytes in primary liver carcinoma. From approximately 0.5 ug of total RNA, TCR beta-specific cDNA was reverse-transcribed using a constant-region primer. Each TCR beta library was derived from three nested multiplex PCR rounds that employed slightly modified ARM-PCR. The first two PCR rounds used TRBV1-TRBV30 forward primers with a C-beta reverse primer, nine to eleven cycles each. A single record per CDR3 protein comes from TCRdb applying MiXCR to the multiplex PCR reads. Among roughly 190,000 distinct CDR3 sequences listed, 85% were seen once. It was from roughly 20-30 mg of unsorted bulk tissue that RNA and DNA were co-extracted. Those sampled were patients whose primary liver carcinoma was treated by surgical resection.

Germline CDR1 and CDR2: MDHEN and SYDVKM. The length of the CDR3 is 18 residues. General observations from the study: Just around 7-25% of top clones spanned all five tumor regions. Tumor region pairs overlapped more than did tumor-adjacent and tumor-blood pairs. Relative to blood, tumors carried a significantly larger fraction of the repertoire in their top 250 clones (p = 0.039).

The chain carries TRBV28 and TRBJ2-3; the match to TRBD1 covers 10 bases. Sequenced input: tumor tissue from primary liver carcinoma. This TCR came from a man aged 40-49 years with primary liver carcinoma and hepatitis B virus infection. The CDR3, as DNA: TGTGCCAGCAGTTTATGGTCTCGGTCAGGGACAGGGGAAGATACGCACTATTTT. It encodes CASSLWSRSGTGEDTHYF.